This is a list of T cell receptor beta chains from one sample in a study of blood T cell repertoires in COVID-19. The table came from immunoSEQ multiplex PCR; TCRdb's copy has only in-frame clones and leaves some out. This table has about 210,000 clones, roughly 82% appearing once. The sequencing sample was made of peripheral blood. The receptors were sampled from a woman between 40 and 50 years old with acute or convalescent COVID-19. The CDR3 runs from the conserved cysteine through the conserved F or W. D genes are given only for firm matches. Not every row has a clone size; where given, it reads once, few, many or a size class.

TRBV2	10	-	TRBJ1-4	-	CASILEKLFF	TGTGCCAGCATCTTGGAAAAACTGTTTTTT
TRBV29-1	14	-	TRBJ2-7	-	CSVGLRGGSYEQYF	TGCAGCGTTGGTCTCAGGGGCGGCTCCTACGAGCAGTACTTC
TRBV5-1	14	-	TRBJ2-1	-	CASCLGGGAGEQFF	TGCGCCAGCTGCTTGGGTGGGGGGGCGGGGGAGCAGTTCTTC
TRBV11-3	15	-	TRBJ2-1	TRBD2	CASSLGLREGNEQFF	TGTGCCAGCAGCTTAGGATTGCGGGAGGGCAATGAGCAGTTCTTC
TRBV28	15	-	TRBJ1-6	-	CASSPTGTPSSPLHF	TGTGCCAGCAGCCCAACAGGGACACCATCTTCACCCCTCCACTTT
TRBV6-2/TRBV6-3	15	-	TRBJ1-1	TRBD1	CASSSTGGGGTEAFF	TGTGCCAGCAGTTCCACAGGGGGAGGGGGCACTGAAGCTTTCTTT
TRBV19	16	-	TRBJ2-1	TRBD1	CASSIGTGSSYNEQFF	TGTGCCAGTAGTATAGGGACAGGGAGCTCCTACAATGAGCAGTTCTTC
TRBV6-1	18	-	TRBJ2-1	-	CASSVVIASISSYNEQFF	TGTGCCAGCAGTGTTGTGATAGCATCGATAAGCTCCTACAATGAGCAGTTCTTC
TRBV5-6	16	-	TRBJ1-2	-	CASSLGGRPQGYGYTF	TGTGCCAGCAGCTTGGGTGGGCGACCACAGGGCTATGGCTACACCTTC
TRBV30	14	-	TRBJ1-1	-	CAWSVASQAPEAFF	TGTGCCTGGAGTGTAGCCAGCCAGGCCCCTGAAGCTTTCTTT
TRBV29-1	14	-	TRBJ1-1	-	CSVHGTRDGTEAFF	TGCAGCGTTCACGGGACTCGAGACGGCACTGAAGCTTTCTTT
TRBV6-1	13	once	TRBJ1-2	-	CASSEVADYGYTF	TGTGCCAGCAGTGAAGTGGCCGACTATGGCTACACCTTC
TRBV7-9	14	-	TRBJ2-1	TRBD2	CASGGEGSYNEQFF	TGTGCCAGCGGCGGGGAGGGTTCCTACAATGAGCAGTTCTTC
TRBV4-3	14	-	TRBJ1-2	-	CASSQVRRAYGYTF	TGCGCCAGCAGCCAAGTTCGGCGGGCCTATGGCTACACCTTC
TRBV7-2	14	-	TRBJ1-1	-	CASSLGVGGTEAFF	TGTGCCAGCAGCTTAGGGGTGGGGGGCACTGAAGCTTTCTTT
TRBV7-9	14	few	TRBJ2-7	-	CASSRAGAAYEQYF	TGTGCCAGCAGCCGGGCGGGTGCCGCCTACGAGCAGTACTTC
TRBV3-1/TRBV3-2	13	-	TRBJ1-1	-	CASSRGPDTEAFF	TGTGCCAGCAGCCGGGGCCCGGACACTGAAGCTTTCTTT
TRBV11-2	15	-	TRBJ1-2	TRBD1	CASSPRDRENYGYTF	TGTGCCAGCAGCCCCCGGGACAGGGAGAACTATGGCTACACCTTC
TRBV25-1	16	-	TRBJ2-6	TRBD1	CASSGTGGSGANVLTF	TGTGCCAGCAGTGGGACAGGGGGCTCTGGGGCCAACGTCCTGACTTTC
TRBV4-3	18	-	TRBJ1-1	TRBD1	CASSQDVAGGYTNTEAFF	TGCGCCAGCAGCCAAGATGTCGCAGGGGGTTATACAAACACTGAAGCTTTCTTT
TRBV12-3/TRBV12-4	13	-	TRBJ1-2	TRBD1	CASCRDSDYGYTF	TGTGCCAGCTGCCGGGACAGCGACTATGGCTACACCTTC
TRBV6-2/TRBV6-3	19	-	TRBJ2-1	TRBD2	CASSYEGGPGTRTDNEQFF	TGTGCCAGCAGTTACGAGGGGGGCCCCGGGACTAGAACGGACAATGAGCAGTTCTTC
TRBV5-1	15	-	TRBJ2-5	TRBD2	CASSRGTSGQETQYF	TGCGCCAGCAGCCGGGGGACTAGCGGACAAGAGACCCAGTACTTC
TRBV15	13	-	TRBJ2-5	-	CATSRDPKETQYF	TGTGCCACCAGCAGAGATCCCAAAGAGACCCAGTACTTC
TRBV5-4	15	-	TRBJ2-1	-	CASSLGPGPFNEQFF	TGTGCCAGCAGCCTTGGCCCAGGCCCTTTCAATGAGCAGTTCTTC